These T cell receptor beta chains were read from a single sample in a study of OX40 agonist ivuxolimab in advanced cancers. Using immunoSEQ multiplex PCR, the repertoire was profiled, and TCRdb retains in-frame clones only, with some absent. Of tens of thousands of clones in the sample, roughly 78% were seen once. Source: CD4+ or CD8+ T cells sorted from blood, taken in a trial of the OX40 agonist ivuxolimab. These receptors all come from an adult with an advanced solid tumor such as melanoma, head and neck, liver or kidney cancer. The CDR3 runs from the conserved cysteine through the conserved F or W. The order of the fields is V gene, D gene, clone size, J gene, CDR3 DNA, CDR3 protein. A D gene is named only where the DNA matches it firmly. Size is stated for part of the rows, as once, few or many counts, or as a class when the clone is expanded.

>TRBV5-5|-|-|TRBJ2-7
TGTGCCAGCAGCTTGGAAGGGGTCCCCCCCGAGCAGTACTTC
CASSLEGVPPEQYF
>TRBV7-8|-|-|TRBJ2-1
TGTGCCAGCAGCCCCCCAATTCAGGCGTTATCCAATGAGCAGTTCTTC
CASSPPIQALSNEQFF
>TRBV15|-|-|TRBJ1-4
TGTGCCACCAGCAGAGGATTTACCGAAAAACTGTTTTTT
CATSRGFTEKLFF
>TRBV5-4|-|-|TRBJ2-1
TGTGCCAGCAGCTTGGAACCTACCTCAGTAAATGAGCAGTTCTTC
CASSLEPTSVNEQFF
>TRBV19|TRBD1|-|TRBJ1-5
TGTGCCAGTAGTATCAGGGGGACGGATCAGCCCCAGCATTTT
CASSIRGTDQPQHF
>TRBV27|TRBD1|-|TRBJ2-7
TGTGCCAGCAGTCACCGAGCCGGGACAGGTATCGAGCAGTACTTC
CASSHRAGTGIEQYF
>TRBV7-9|-|-|TRBJ1-2
TGTGCCAGCACCGTAGGGGGGGCTTTTTATGGCTACACCTTC
CASTVGGAFYGYTF
>TRBV5-6|-|-|TRBJ1-5
TGTGCCAGCAGCTTGGGGGCCTATAGCAATCAGCCCCAGCATTTT
CASSLGAYSNQPQHF
>TRBV7-2|-|once|TRBJ2-7
TGTGCCAGCAGCTCAAGGACGGAGCGTGGTGAGCAGTACTTC
CASSSRTERGEQYF
>TRBV11-3|-|-|TRBJ2-3
TGTGCCAGCAAGCTCCGGGACGCTGCAGATACGCAGTATTTT
CASKLRDAADTQYF
>TRBV7-2|-|-|TRBJ1-2
TGTGCCAGCAGCTTAGGCAACTATGGCTACACCTTC
CASSLGNYGYTF
>TRBV6-6|-|-|TRBJ2-1
TGTGCCAGCAGTTACCGGGGAATTAGCAATGAGCAGTTCTTC
CASSYRGISNEQFF
>TRBV19|TRBD2|-|TRBJ2-3
TGTGCCAGTAGTGGGACTAGGCATGGCGATACGCAGTATTTT
CASSGTRHGDTQYF
>TRBV25-1|-|-|TRBJ2-5
TGTGCCAGCAGTGGGACGGGTAGAGGAGAGACCCAGTACTTC
CASSGTGRGETQYF
>TRBV4-3|-|-|TRBJ1-5
TGCGCCAGCAGCCAAGGTCTGGGGGGACAGCCCCAGCATTTT
CASSQGLGGQPQHF
>TRBV7-9|TRBD1|once|TRBJ2-5
TGTGCCAGCAGCTTGACAGGGTCGGGGCAAGAGACCCAGTACTTC
CASSLTGSGQETQYF
>TRBV27|-|-|TRBJ2-7
TGTGCCAGCATGAGATTCGGCTACGAGCAGTACTTC
CASMRFGYEQYF
>TRBV5-1|TRBD1|few|TRBJ2-6
TGCGCCAGCAAGGAGAGGACAGGGGGCGGTGGGGCCAACGTCCTGACTTTC
CASKERTGGGGANVLTF
>TRBV7-2|-|-|TRBJ1-2
TGTGCCAGCAGCTCGGGTGCCGACTGGATGGCGGGCTACACCTTC
CASSSGADWMAGYTF
>TRBV18|TRBD2|-|TRBJ2-7
TGTGCCAGCTCACCGCAGACAGGAGCTGCTAGCGGGCACTCCTACGAGCAGTACTTC
CASSPQTGAASGHSYEQYF
>TRBV7-2|TRBD2|-|TRBJ2-1
TGTGCCAGCAGCATACCAGTAGCGGGGGGCCTCAATGAGCAGTTCTTC
CASSIPVAGGLNEQFF
>TRBV25-1|-|-|TRBJ2-3
TGTGCCAGCGGTCCAGAGGCCGTAGGGAGCACAGATACGCAGTATTTT
CASGPEAVGSTDTQYF
>TRBV9|-|-|TRBJ2-3
TGTGCCAGCAGCGTAGCTGGGGGGTCCTTGTCCCATACGCAGTATTTT
CASSVAGGSLSHTQYF
>TRBV28|TRBD2|-|TRBJ2-5
TGTGCCAGCACCTTGGGGACTAGCGGGAGGGCCTCGTTTCGGACCCAGTACTTC
CASTLGTSGRASFRTQYF
>TRBV27|-|once|TRBJ2-6
TGTGCCAGCAGTCTCTATTCGGGAGGGGCCAACGTCCTGACTTTC
CASSLYSGGANVLTF
>TRBV7-9|-|-|TRBJ1-1
TGTGCCAGCAGCTTAGGGAGACCTGGAACTGAAGCTTTCTTT
CASSLGRPGTEAFF
>TRBV27|TRBD1|-|TRBJ1-2
TGTGCCAGCAGACTACTAAACGACAGGGGGCGCGATACCTTC
CASRLLNDRGRDTF
>TRBV19|-|-|TRBJ2-6
TGTGCCAGTAGTATAAGCGGCAGGACGGGGGCCAACGTCCTGACTTTC
CASSISGRTGANVLTF
>TRBV6-6|-|-|TRBJ1-1
TGTGCCAGCAGTTATAACAGGGCCACTGAAGCTTTCTTT
CASSYNRATEAFF
>TRBV15|TRBD1|-|TRBJ1-2
TGTGCCACCAGCAGGCAGGGGGGCGGCTATGGCTACACCTTC
CATSRQGGGYGYTF
>TRBV4-3|TRBD2|-|TRBJ2-5
TGCGCCAGCAGCCAAGACATACTAGCGGGGGGCGGGGAGACCCAGTACTTC
CASSQDILAGGGETQYF
>TRBV7-9|-|-|TRBJ1-5
TGTGCCATCCAACAATCCCAGGGTCAGCCCCAGCATTTT
CAIQQSQGQPQHF
>TRBV30|-|-|TRBJ2-7
TGTGCCTGGAACCAGCGGGCCGACTACGAGCAGTACTTC
CAWNQRADYEQYF
>TRBV27|-|-|TRBJ2-1
TGTGCCAGCAGTACCGGCGACCTTTTTTCCTATGAGCAGTTCTTC
CASSTGDLFSYEQFF
>TRBV9|-|few|TRBJ1-1
TGTGCCAGCAGCGTAGTGGAACCGAACACTGAAGCTTTCTTT
CASSVVEPNTEAFF
>TRBV5-1|TRBD1|-|TRBJ1-6
TGCGCCAGCAGCCTACGGACAGGGAATAATTCACCCCTCCACTTT
CASSLRTGNNSPLHF
>TRBV9|-|-|TRBJ2-5
TGTGCCAGCAGCGGAACAGGGATAAGGGAGACCCAGTACTTC
CASSGTGIRETQYF
>TRBV2|-|-|TRBJ1-1
TGTGCCAGCAGGGCAGGGGCCTCAAACACTGAAGCTTTCTTT
CASRAGASNTEAFF
>TRBV19|TRBD1|once|TRBJ1-4
TGTGCCAGTTGGGACAGGGACTTCTTTTTT
CASWDRDFFF
>TRBV5-8|TRBD1|once|TRBJ2-3
TGTGCCAGCAGGACAGGGGGCACAGATACGCAGTATTTT
CASRTGGTDTQYF
>TRBV7-2|-|-|TRBJ1-1
TGTGCCAGCAGCTTGCGGGAGACGAGGACTGAAGCTTTCTTT
CASSLRETRTEAFF
>TRBV2|-|-|TRBJ2-1
TGTGCCAGCAGTGAGTATGAGCAGTTCTTC
CASSEYEQFF
>TRBV11-2|TRBD1|few|TRBJ2-5
TGTGCCAGCAGCCCGGACAGGGGGCCGGAGACCCAGTACTTC
CASSPDRGPETQYF
>TRBV29-1|TRBD1|-|TRBJ2-3
TGCAGCGTTCCGGCCGGGACAGGGTTGGATTTT
CSVPAGTGLDF